What follows are 12 T cell receptor beta chains derived from one specimen sequenced in a study of blood T cell repertoires in COVID-19. Clones were read by immunoSEQ multiplex PCR, and TCRdb kept only the in-frame ones, dropping some. The sample lists around 220,000 clones; about 80% were seen once. Material for sequencing was peripheral blood. All receptors come from a woman older than 75 with active or convalescent COVID-19.

The genes are TRBV3-1 (or the pseudogene TRBV3-2) and TRBJ2-7, with 7 nucleotides matching TRBD1. CDR3 length: 13 residues. The germline gives CDR1 LGHDT, CDR2 YNNKEL (reference sequence). Trimming at V came to 4 bases and at J to 6 bases, leaving 6 bases not matched to a gene. The CDR3 region is CASSLTWDSEQYF. DNA of the CDR3: TGTGCCAGCAGCCTAACATGGGACAGCGAGCAGTACTTC.

This clone was found a few times. This sequence joins TRBV2 and TRBJ2-1; 11 bases align to TRBD2. The CDR3 is 16 residues long. J lost 13 bases, V lost 7 bases, and 18 bases had no gene match. Germline V gene lookup returns CDR1 SNHLY and CDR2 FYNNEI. CDR3 residues: CASKSIGTSGSLKQFF. The DNA of the CDR3 is TGTGCCAGCAAGTCGATCGGTACTAGCGGGAGTCTGAAACAGTTCTTC.

The chain joins TRBV24-1 to TRBJ2-3; TRBD2 might be the D (6 bases). There are 15 residues in the CDR3. V lost 3 bases and J lost 5, with 14 bases in between. Germline loops: CDR1 KGHDR, CDR2 SFDVKD. The CDR3: CATSDPAGTGDTQYF. Written as DNA, the CDR3 is TGTGCCACCAGTGATCCTGCCGGGACTGGAGATACGCAGTATTTT.

This chain connects TRBV5-1 to TRBJ2-7, with 7 bases fitting TRBD2. Germline V gives CDR1 SGHRS, CDR2 YFSETQ. There are 15 residues in the CDR3. The J segment lost 2 bases and the V segment lost 5 bases, leaving 10 bases of the junction unmatched. Here the CDR3 DNA reads TGCGCCAGCAGTCTTGGTCCGGGAGGACCCTACGAGCAGTACTTC. Protein product: CASSLGPGGPYEQYF.

The chain is built from TRBV30 and TRBJ2-1; 9 nucleotides line up with TRBD2. CDR1 and CDR2 (germline): GTSNPN, SVGIG (reference sequence). J gave up 4 bases and V 0 bases, and 1 base lay outside the gene matches. The CDR3 consists of 14 residues. The CDR3 is CAWSVLAGYNEQFF. CDR3 nucleotide sequence: TGTGCCTGGAGTGTTCTAGCGGGGTACAATGAGCAGTTCTTC.

V and J are TRBV5-1 and TRBJ2-3; 8 nucleotides agree with TRBD2. The germline V gene encodes CDR1 SGHRS and CDR2 YFSETQ. V shed 4 bases and J 4 bases; nucleotides not matched to a gene: 5. CDR3 length: 14 residues. The CDR3 spells CASSQAAGADTQYF. The CDR3 coding sequence is TGCGCCAGCAGCCAGGCAGCGGGAGCAGATACGCAGTATTTT.

The chain joins TRBV30 to TRBJ1-2; 10 bases line up with TRBD1. Germline-derived CDR1 and CDR2 are GTSNPN and SVGIG (reference sequence). Trimming took 3 bases from V and 8 from J; bases not matched to a gene: 12. The CDR3 extends over 15 amino acids. The CDR3, as DNA: TGTGCCTGGAGCGGGTCGGACAGGGGGGGTTGGGGCTACACCTTC. Translated: CAWSGSDRGGWGYTF.

The gene calls are TRBV5-1 and TRBJ2-1; 9 nucleotides match TRBD2. The V gene's germline CDR1 is SGHRS and CDR2 YFSETQ. This CDR3 region has 16 residues. Trimming took 4 bases from V and 7 from J; bases not matched to a gene: 12. The CDR3 spells CASSLSPGLAVNEQFF. The CDR3, as DNA: TGCGCCAGCAGCCTGTCCCCGGGACTAGCAGTGAATGAGCAGTTCTTC.

The chain combines TRBV27 with TRBJ1-5; 8 nucleotides match TRBD1. CDR3 length equals 14 residues. The V gene's germline CDR1 is MNHEY and CDR2 SMNVEV (reference sequence). Germline trimming cut 3 bases from V and 6 bases from J; bases unmatched to any gene: 4. CDR3 DNA sequence: TGTGCCAGCAGTTTCCGGACAGGGAGTCAGCCCCAGCATTTT. This codes for CASSFRTGSQPQHF.

DNA for the CDR3: TGCGCCAGCAGCCAGGCCCAGGCTGGAAACACCATATATTTT. Protein: CASSQAQAGNTIYF. The chain recombines TRBV5-1 with TRBJ1-3; no definite D call. Germline V gives CDR1 SGHRS, CDR2 YFSETQ. CDR3 size: 14 residues. Trimming took off 4 bases at V and 2 bases at J, with 10 bases between the two ends. The full variable domain, with the rest looked up from reference TRBV5-1 and TRBJ1-3, is KAGVTQTPRYLIKTRGQQVTLSCSPISGHRSVSWYQQTPGQGLQFLFEYFSETQRNKGNFPGRFSGRQFSNSRSEMNVSTLELGDSALYLCASSQAQAGNTIYFGEGSWLTVV.

This clone showed up just once. The rearrangement joins TRBV5-4 to TRBJ2-3; possible D gene TRBD1, 5 bases. With 3 bases removed from V and 3 bases from J, the gap between germline ends came to 14 bases. Germline V CDR1 and CDR2: SGHNT, YYREEE (reference sequence). The CDR3 loop spans 15 amino acids. The CDR3 DNA sequence: TGTGCCAGCAGCTATCCGACAGCAGGGACAGATACGCAGTATTTT. Translation: CASSYPTAGTDTQYF.

This CDR3 reads CASTPRGQLRDTEAFF. In nucleotides, the CDR3 is TGTGCCAGCACCCCCCGGGGACAGCTAAGGGACACTGAAGCTTTCTTT. The gene calls are TRBV7-9 and TRBJ1-1, with TRBD1 matching over 7 bases. The CDR3 extends over 16 amino acids. Per germline, CDR1 SEHNR and CDR2 FQNEAQ (reference sequence). V shed 7 bases, J shed 3 bases, and the junction held 14 bases outside the gene matches.